This T cell receptor (beta chain) was documented in a study of shared clonotypes between healthy human individuals. Positive CCR7 selection of CD45RO-negative cells yielded the naive CD8 cells, and terminally differentiated effector memory CD45RA+ cells were excluded. The donor population consisted of healthy HIV-negative adults with no recent acute infections or vaccinations. Per germline, CDR1 MDHEN and CDR2 SYDVKM. V dropped 8 bases and J dropped 5 bases, with 18 bases sitting between them. The length of the CDR3 is 14 residues. TCRdb keeps only in-frame clones here, not all; method: immunoSEQ multiplex PCR. The sample carries 800,000 or so clones, 96% recorded once.

The sample was naive CD8+ T cells sorted from blood. The source is a man between 25 and 39 years old in good health. The chain uses TRBV28 and TRBJ1-2; D remains unclear. CDR3 sequence reads: CASSDSGTVYGYTF. The CDR3 DNA reads as TGTGCCAGCTCGGATTCAGGAACAGTTTATGGCTACACCTTC.